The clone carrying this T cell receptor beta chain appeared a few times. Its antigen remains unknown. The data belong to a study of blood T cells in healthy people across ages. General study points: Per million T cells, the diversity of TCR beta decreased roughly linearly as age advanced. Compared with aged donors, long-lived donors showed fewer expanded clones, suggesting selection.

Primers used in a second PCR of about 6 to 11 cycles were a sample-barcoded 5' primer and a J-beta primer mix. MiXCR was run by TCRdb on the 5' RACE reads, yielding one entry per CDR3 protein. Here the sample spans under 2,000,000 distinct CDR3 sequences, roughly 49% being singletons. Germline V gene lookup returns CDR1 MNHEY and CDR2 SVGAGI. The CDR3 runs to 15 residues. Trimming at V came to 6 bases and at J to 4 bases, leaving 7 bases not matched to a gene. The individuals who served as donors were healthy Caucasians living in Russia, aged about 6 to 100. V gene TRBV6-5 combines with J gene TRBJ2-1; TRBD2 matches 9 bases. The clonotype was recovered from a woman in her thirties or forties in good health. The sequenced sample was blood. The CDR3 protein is CASRKLAGLYNEQFF. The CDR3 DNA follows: TGTGCCAGCAGGAAGCTAGCGGGGCTGTACAATGAGCAGTTCTTC.